Each of the 25 T cell receptor beta chains below was sequenced from the same sample in a study of identifying expanded T cells in peripheral blood. The data were produced by immunoSEQ multiplex PCR, yet TCRdb's version contains in-frame clones alone and is incomplete. The data hold approximately 75,000 clones, with under 90% observed a single time. Sample: blood. The receptors originated from a person between 18 and 70 years old in good health.

The gene calls are TRBV9 and TRBJ2-2; D uncertain. CDR3 length: 15 residues. The germline gives CDR1 SGDLS, CDR2 YYNGEE. V was trimmed by 4 bases and J by 0 bases, leaving 10 bases between them. The CDR3 spells CASSTEAPNTGELFF. CDR3 nucleotide sequence: TGTGCCAGCAGCACCGAGGCTCCGAACACCGGGGAGCTGTTTTTT.

The chain is built from TRBV9 and TRBJ2-7; the match to TRBD1 covers 11 bases. V was clipped by 3 bases and J by 5 bases; unmatched bases: 7. The germline V gene has CDR1 SGDLS and CDR2 YYNGEE. The CDR3 is 15 residues long. The DNA for the CDR3 is TGTGCCAGCAGCGCCCCCGGGACAGGGGGTGACGAGCAGTACTTC. Translating it yields CASSAPGTGGDEQYF. The full variable domain, completed using reference TRBV9 and TRBJ2-7, is DSGVTQTPKHLITATGQRVTLRCSPRSGDLSVYWYQQSLDQGLQFLIQYYNGEERAKGNILERFSAQQFPDLHSELNLSSLELGDSALYFCASSAPGTGGDEQYFGPGTRLTVT.

This rearrangement joins TRBV5-5 to TRBJ1-2; 7 bases are a match to TRBD1. CDR3 length: 14 residues. The germline V gene encodes CDR1 SGHKS and CDR2 YYEKEE (reference sequence). V dropped 4 bases and J dropped 2; count of bases not matched to a gene: 5. This chain's CDR3 is CASSLGQANYGYTF. The CDR3 region has the DNA TGTGCCAGCAGCCTCGGACAGGCAAACTATGGCTACACCTTC.

V and J are TRBV30 and TRBJ2-5, with a possible D match to TRBD2 (5 bases). Germline assignment: CDR1 GTSNPN and CDR2 SVGIG (reference sequence). The V gene lost 1 base and the J gene lost 2 bases, with 11 bases spanning the gap. The CDR3 runs 14 residues. The CDR3, as DNA: TGTGCCTGGAGTGATGGACTGACGCAAGAGACCCAGTACTTC. It translates to CAWSDGLTQETQYF.

This chain uses TRBV14 with TRBJ1-2; 8 nucleotides agree with TRBD1. Germline loops: CDR1 SGHDN, CDR2 FVKESK. V was clipped by 4 bases and J by 5 bases; unmatched bases: 6. This CDR3 contains 14 residues. In DNA, the CDR3 is TGTGCCAGCAGCCCCGGACAGGGATTTTATGGCTACACCTTC. Translation gives CASSPGQGFYGYTF.

The chain employs TRBV14 and TRBJ1-1; D may be TRBD1 (5 bases). From germline, CDR1 is SGHDN and CDR2 FVKESK. V lost 3 bases, J lost 6 bases, and 5 bases lay in between. The CDR3 consists of 11 residues. Written as DNA, the CDR3 is TGTGCCAGCAGCCAGGGGGCTGAAGCTTTCTTT. Protein: CASSQGAEAFF.

The chain joins TRBV7-9 to TRBJ1-2, with D unresolved. The CDR3 has 12 residues. Germline assignment: CDR1 SEHNR and CDR2 FQNEAQ (reference sequence). The germline V and J ends were trimmed by 5 bases and 6 bases, with 10 bases remaining between them. CDR3 loop: CASSGGRNGYTF. The CDR3 nucleotides read TGTGCCAGCAGCGGAGGGCGTAATGGCTACACCTTC.

This clone was observed a single time. The rearrangement links TRBV10-3 to TRBJ1-2, with a tentative D call TRBD1 (6 bases). V lost 4 bases and J 4 bases, leaving 13 bases between the germline ends. The CDR3 has 14 residues. Germline V gene data show CDR1 as ENHRY and CDR2 as SYGVKD. CDR3 amino acids: CAISAGAIAYGYTF. The DNA of the CDR3 is TGTGCCATCAGTGCGGGGGCCATCGCCTATGGCTACACCTTC.

This rearrangement joins TRBV19 to TRBJ2-2, with 13 bases lining up with TRBD2. The CDR3 spans 18 residues. Germline-derived CDR1 and CDR2 are LNHDA and SQIVND (reference sequence). With V trimmed by 7 bases and J by 0 bases, 8 bases remained unmatched. The CDR3: CASNGGLAGTPNTGELFF. CDR3 coding DNA: TGTGCCAGTAATGGGGGACTAGCGGGGACTCCGAACACCGGGGAGCTGTTTTTT.

The chain carries TRBV7-2 and TRBJ2-1; unclear D gene. The germline CDR1 and CDR2 sequences are SGHTA and FQGNSA. The V end lost 1 base, the J end lost 2 bases, and 3 bases lay between the germline ends. The CDR3 length is 13 residues. The CDR3 nucleotides read TGTGCCAGCAGCTTAGGGGCCTACAATGAGCAGTTCTTC. It translates to CASSLGAYNEQFF.

This clone was counted a few times. The J gene is TRBJ2-1, the V gene TRBV30; 9 bases align to TRBD2. Germline V gene sequence: CDR1 GTSNPN, CDR2 SVGIG (reference sequence). Trimming removed 2 bases from V and 15 bases from J; junction bases left unmatched: 5. The CDR3 is 11 amino acids. The CDR3 region is CAWSTGTSRFF. CDR3 DNA sequence: TGTGCCTGGAGTACCGGGACTAGCCGGTTCTTC.

This clone was picked up one time. This sequence joins TRBV11-2 and TRBJ1-2, with D perhaps TRBD1 (5 bases). The germline V gene encodes CDR1 SGHAT and CDR2 FQNNGV. Trimming left V 5 bases short and J 8 bases short, with 18 bases between. The length of the CDR3 is 14 residues. In nucleotides, the CDR3 is TGTGCCAGCAGCCCCGGGGGTAGGGCTGGGGGCTACACCTTC. Translated, it gives CASSPGGRAGGYTF.

The chain employs TRBV7-3 and TRBJ2-1, with D perhaps matching TRBD2 (5 bases). Trimming removed 2 bases at V and 4 bases at J, with 9 bases between. This CDR3 is built from 14 residues. Germline CDR1 reads SGHTA; CDR2 reads FQGTGA. CDR3 amino acids: CASSLFGEYNEQFF. CDR3 coding DNA: TGTGCCAGCAGCTTATTCGGGGAATACAATGAGCAGTTCTTC.

The chain carries TRBV7-8 and TRBJ1-3, with TRBD1 identical over 7 bases. Trimming removed 4 bases from V and 3 bases from J; junction bases left unmatched: 18. The CDR3 is 19 amino acids. Germline CDR1 is SGHVS and CDR2 is FQNEAQ. CDR3 in amino acids: CASSSRGRGTSLGGNTIYF. The CDR3 region has the DNA TGTGCCAGCAGCTCGAGGGGGCGGGGAACCTCATTAGGTGGAAACACCATATATTTT.

This clone appeared a single time. The chain employs TRBV7-2 and TRBJ1-2; D might be TRBD1 (6 bases). This CDR3 is built from 13 residues. The germline V gene has CDR1 SGHTA and CDR2 FQGNSA. V lost 5 bases, J lost 8 bases, and 15 bases lay in between. The CDR3 protein is CASSRGTREGYTF. CDR3 DNA sequence: TGTGCCAGCAGCCGCGGGACACGGGAAGGCTACACCTTC.

The gene calls are TRBV10-2 and TRBJ2-7; 10 positions match TRBD1. V shed 6 bases, J shed 6 bases, and the junction held 5 bases outside the gene matches. Germline CDR1 and CDR2: WSHSY and SAAADI. CDR3 size: 13 residues. The CDR3 reads CASSSGQGFEQYF. The CDR3, as DNA: TGCGCCAGCAGCTCGGGACAGGGGTTCGAGCAGTACTTC.

The rearrangement joins TRBV11-1 to TRBJ2-4; the match to TRBD1 covers 7 bases. The V segment lost 6 bases and the J segment 1 base; nucleotides outside the gene matches: 9. CDR3 length equals 16 residues. The germline V gene has CDR1 SGHAT and CDR2 FQDESV (reference sequence). In DNA, the CDR3 is TGTGCCAGCAGTTCCCGACAGGGTGTTGCCAAAAACATTCAGTACTTC. It encodes CASSSRQGVAKNIQYF. The variable domain in full, completed from reference TRBV11-1 and TRBJ2-4, reads EAEVAQSPRYKITEKSQAVAFWCDPISGHATLYWYRQILGQGPELLVQFQDESVVDDSQLPKDRFSAERLKGVDSTLKIQPAELGDSAMYLCASSSRQGVAKNIQYFGAGTRLSVL.

The chain combines TRBV11-2 with TRBJ1-3, with D possibly TRBD1 on 6 matching bases. V was trimmed by 2 bases and J by 0 bases, leaving 14 bases between them. CDR3 length equals 17 residues. The V gene's germline CDR1 is SGHAT and CDR2 FQNNGV. The CDR3, as DNA: TGTGCCAGCAGCTTAACTGTGACAGGAGTCTCTGGAAACACCATATATTTT. Translating it yields CASSLTVTGVSGNTIYF.

This chain uses TRBV11-2 with TRBJ1-1; D unclear. CDR1 is SGHAT, CDR2 FQNNGV, per germline. V dropped 3 bases and J dropped 7 bases, with 6 bases sitting between them. The CDR3 has 11 residues. The CDR3 sequence is CASSLVFEAFF. CDR3 bases: TGTGCCAGCAGCTTGGTCTTTGAAGCTTTCTTT.

The gene calls are TRBV5-1 and TRBJ2-7; the match to TRBD2 covers 7 bases. Germline V gives CDR1 SGHRS, CDR2 YFSETQ. The CDR3 has 14 amino acids. J was trimmed by 2 bases and V by 0 bases; bases with no gene match: 2. The CDR3 DNA sequence: TGCGCCAGCAGCTTGGACGCGGGGGCCTACGAGCAGTACTTC. It encodes CASSLDAGAYEQYF.

The J gene is TRBJ2-1, the V gene TRBV14; D not certain. CDR3 size: 13 residues. The germline V gene has CDR1 SGHDN and CDR2 FVKESK. V lost 0 bases and J lost 4, with 4 bases in between. The CDR3 loop is CASSQELYNEQFF. The CDR3 DNA reads TGTGCCAGCAGCCAAGAGCTGTACAATGAGCAGTTCTTC. The complete variable domain, with remaining parts taken from reference TRBV14 and TRBJ2-1, reads EAGVTQFPSHSVIEKGQTVTLRCDPISGHDNLYWYRRVMGKEIKFLLHFVKESKQDESGMPNNRFLAERTGGTYSTLKVQPAELEDSGVYFCASSQELYNEQFFGPGTRLTVL.

V usage is TRBV7-2 and J usage is TRBJ2-3, with D uncertain. With 1 base removed from V and 8 bases from J, the gap between germline ends came to 10 bases. Germline V CDR1 and CDR2: SGHTA, FQGNSA. The CDR3 sequence is 13 residues long. CDR3 sequence: CASSLEVEVTQYF. In nucleotides, the CDR3 is TGTGCCAGCAGCTTAGAGGTCGAGGTTACGCAGTATTTT. Drawing the rest from reference TRBV7-2 and TRBJ2-3, the complete variable domain is GAGVSQSPSNKVTEKGKDVELRCDPISGHTALYWYRQSLGQGLEFLIYFQGNSAPDKSGLPSDRFSAERTGGSVSTLTIQRTQQEDSAVYLCASSLEVEVTQYFGPGTRLTVL.

V and J are TRBV27 and TRBJ2-5; a weak D match, TRBD1 (5 bases). V was cut by 2 bases and J by 1 base, with 14 bases left in between. Germline-derived CDR1 and CDR2 are MNHEY and SMNVEV (reference sequence). The CDR3 runs 16 residues. The CDR3 bases are TGTGCCAGCAGTTTAAATCCCAGCAGGGCCCAAGAGACCCAGTACTTC. Translated: CASSLNPSRAQETQYF.

V and J are TRBV5-6 and TRBJ2-7; a possible D gene is TRBD1 (5 bases). Germline V gene data show CDR1 as SGHDT and CDR2 as YYEEEE. This CDR3 is built from 12 residues. V lost 0 bases to trimming and J lost 11 bases, with 12 bases between them. CDR3 DNA sequence: TGTGCCAGCAGCTTGGGCACAGGTATGGAGTACTTC. It specifies CASSLGTGMEYF.

The rearrangement links TRBV4-1 to TRBJ2-3; 10 nucleotides agree with TRBD2. The CDR3 contains 17 residues. After removal of 3 bases from V and 5 bases from J, the junction contained 11 bases not matched to a gene. Looked up from germline, CDR1 is MGHRA and CDR2 is YSYEKL. The CDR3 protein is CASSHPPGLAEGDTQYF. The CDR3 nucleotides are TGCGCCAGCAGCCACCCCCCCGGACTAGCGGAAGGAGATACGCAGTATTTT.